These T cell receptor beta chains were read from a single sample in a study of PD-L1 blockade in urothelial cancer. The method was immunoSEQ multiplex PCR; TCRdb's version includes in-frame clones alone and lacks a portion of them. This sample yields roughly 67,000 clones, of which approximately 86% are seen a single time; about 15% belongs to the top ten. This material consisted of PBMCs, taken around atezolizumab (anti-PD-L1) treatment. The receptors shown here come from a man in his sixties with urothelial cancer. CDR3s include the opening cysteine and the closing phenylalanine or tryptophan. D genes are given only for firm matches. Clone size is not always given. Where it is, it says once, few, many or a class for expanded clones.

TRBV4-2,NA,TRBJ1-1,15,TRBD1,CASSKPTGDRFEAFF,TGTGCCAGCAGCAAGCCAACAGGGGATAGGTTTGAAGCTTTCTTT
TRBV5-1,NA,TRBJ2-2,17,TRBD2,CASSPKTSGVTTGELFF,TGCGCCAGCAGCCCCAAGACTAGCGGGGTCACCACCGGGGAGCTGTTTTTT
TRBV30,NA,TRBJ2-6,16,NA,CAWLAGLGAGANVLTF,TGTGCCTGGTTAGCCGGACTGGGGGCCGGGGCCAACGTCCTGACTTTC
TRBV30,NA,TRBJ1-1,13,NA,CAWSVLGNTEAFF,TGTGCCTGGAGTGTACTAGGGAACACTGAAGCTTTCTTT
TRBV28,NA,TRBJ2-1,13,NA,CASSPRQYNEQFF,TGTGCCAGCAGCCCCCGACAGTACAATGAGCAGTTCTTC
TRBV7-8,NA,TRBJ2-5,14,TRBD2,CASSLGGGKETQYF,TGTGCCAGCAGCTTAGGGGGGGGAAAAGAGACCCAGTACTTC
TRBV6-5,NA,TRBJ2-5,14,NA,CASSKTEYQETQYF,TGTGCCAGCAGTAAAACAGAGTACCAAGAGACCCAGTACTTC
TRBV6-5,NA,TRBJ2-7,14,NA,CASRGQGLGYEQYF,TGTGCCAGCAGGGGGCAGGGTTTAGGTTACGAGCAGTACTTC
TRBV7-7,few,TRBJ2-5,16,TRBD2,CASSLAGLAGRETQYF,TGTGCTAGCAGCTTAGCGGGACTAGCGGGGAGAGAGACCCAGTACTTC
TRBV4-3,once,TRBJ2-2,17,NA,CASSQEGHSLSTGELFF,TGCGCCAGCAGCCAAGAAGGTCACAGCCTTTCCACCGGGGAGCTGTTTTTT
TRBV2,NA,TRBJ2-2,15,NA,CASNPGRTGTGELFF,TGTGCCAGCAATCCCGGTCGAACCGGCACCGGGGAGCTGTTTTTT
TRBV30,NA,TRBJ1-3,15,TRBD1,CAWTRDSFSGNTIYF,TGTGCCTGGACTCGGGACAGTTTCTCTGGAAACACCATATATTTT
TRBV10-2,NA,TRBJ2-5,16,TRBD1,CASSESGTGRSETQYF,TGCGCCAGCAGTGAGTCGGGGACAGGGAGGTCGGAGACCCAGTACTTC
TRBV28,NA,TRBJ1-2,15,NA,CASSLPLDNFSGYTF,TGTGCCAGCAGTCTACCCCTGGACAACTTCAGTGGCTACACCTTC